These 11 T cell receptor beta chains came from one sample sequenced in a study of cytotoxic CD8 clonotypes in ibrutinib-treated CLL. The repertoire was sequenced with immunoSEQ multiplex PCR; TCRdb's copy has only in-frame clones and lacks some. The table has some 300,000 clones, roughly 79% seen once. Sequencing used PBMCs, obtained before ibrutinib treatment. These TCRs come from a human donor with chronic lymphocytic leukemia.

The rearrangement joins TRBV7-3 to TRBJ1-2; possibly TRBD1 for D (5 bases). Germline V CDR1 and CDR2: SGHTA, FQGTGA. V lost 2 bases, J lost 3 bases, and 7 bases lay in between. The CDR3 length is 13 residues. The CDR3 spells CASSLEGYYGYTF. The CDR3 bases are TGTGCCAGCAGCTTAGAGGGGTACTATGGCTACACCTTC.

The rearrangement links TRBV20-1 to TRBJ2-1, with D unclear. Trimming removed 3 bases from V and 6 bases from J, with 6 bases in between. CDR3 length: 11 residues. Germline V gives CDR1 DFQATT, CDR2 SNEGSKA (reference sequence). The CDR3 DNA reads TGCAGTGCTAGCACGAGCAATGAGCAGTTCTTC. Encoded protein: CSASTSNEQFF.

This clone appeared once. CDR3 sequence reads: CAWSSGTGGKSSYNEQFF. CDR3 in DNA: TGTGCCTGGAGTTCCGGGACAGGGGGCAAGAGCTCCTACAATGAGCAGTTCTTC. V and J are TRBV30 and TRBJ2-1, with 12 bases fitting TRBD1. Losses at the gene ends were 2 bases for V and 0 bases for J; bases not matched to a gene: 8. This CDR3 is 18 amino acids long. Germline V CDR1 and CDR2: GTSNPN, SVGIG (reference sequence).

This clone was recorded only once. J is TRBJ1-3 and V is TRBV5-1; no definite D call. Germline V gene data show CDR1 as SGHRS and CDR2 as YFSETQ. This CDR3 is 16 amino acids long. Trimming took 2 bases from V and 0 from J, leaving 12 bases between them. The CDR3 here is CASSLRSGSSGNTIYF. CDR3 DNA sequence: TGCGCCAGCAGCTTAAGGTCCGGGAGCTCTGGAAACACCATATATTTT.

Only one count was recorded for this clone. The V and J genes are TRBV6-1 and TRBJ2-7, with TRBD2 matching over 11 bases. Germline V gene sequence: CDR1 MNHNS, CDR2 SASEGT. The CDR3 is 14 amino acids. The junction had 7 bases not matched to a gene; V was cut back by 6 bases and J by 6 bases. The CDR3 DNA is TGTGCCAGCAGCGTTAGCGGGAGGGCCGGCGAGCAGTACTTC. Translation: CASSVSGRAGEQYF.

The chain has TRBV25-1 and TRBJ2-1, with TRBD2 matching over 9 bases. V lost 3 bases and J lost 9; bases outside the gene matches: 9. The germline CDR1 and CDR2 sequences are MGHDK and SYGVNS. This CDR3 has 15 amino acids. DNA for the CDR3: TGTGCCAGCAGTGATTTAGCGGGAGCGGCCGGTGAGCAGTTCTTC. It specifies CASSDLAGAAGEQFF.

This clone appeared a single time. The V gene is TRBV11-2, the J gene TRBJ2-1, with D uncertain. Trimming pared 3 bases from V and 0 bases from J, leaving 9 bases between. Germline lookup yields CDR1 SGHAT and CDR2 FQNNGV. The CDR3 is 15 amino acids. The CDR3 reads CASSFWRVSYNEQFF. CDR3 sequence (DNA): TGTGCCAGCAGCTTCTGGCGAGTCTCCTACAATGAGCAGTTCTTC.

The V call is TRBV5-4, the J call TRBJ2-6; 8 nucleotides match TRBD1. Germline V gives CDR1 SGHNT, CDR2 YYREEE (reference sequence). Trimming took 4 bases from V and 4 from J; bases not matched to a gene: 7. The CDR3 has 16 amino acids. The CDR3 loop is CASSPETGAGANVLTF. The CDR3, as DNA: TGTGCCAGCAGCCCAGAGACAGGGGCCGGGGCCAACGTCCTGACTTTC.

This clone was counted a single time. The V call is TRBV13, the J call TRBJ2-7, with 7 bases aligning to TRBD1. In germline, CDR1 is PRHDT, CDR2 FYEKMQ (reference sequence). This CDR3 is 14 amino acids long. The V segment lost 7 bases and the J segment 4 bases; nucleotides outside the gene matches: 10. CDR3 coding DNA: TGTGCCAGCACCCTCAGGGGGTCTCGGTACGAGCAGTACTTC. Encoded protein: CASTLRGSRYEQYF.

This clone occurred a few times. The V gene is TRBV6-5, the J gene TRBJ1-2; D call uncertain. Germline assignment: CDR1 MNHEY and CDR2 SVGAGI. With 6 bases removed from V and 2 bases from J, the gap between germline ends came to 13 bases. This CDR3 is 14 amino acids long. CDR3 sequence reads: CASRQRRTNYGYTF. The CDR3 DNA sequence: TGTGCCAGCAGACAGCGCCGAACCAACTATGGCTACACCTTC.

The gene calls are TRBV28 and TRBJ2-7, with D unresolved. V was trimmed by 1 base and J by 6 bases, leaving 4 bases between them. This CDR3 region has 11 residues. Germline-derived CDR1 and CDR2 are MDHEN and SYDVKM. The CDR3 sequence is CASSLLVEQYF. DNA of the CDR3: TGTGCCAGCAGTTTATTGGTCGAGCAGTACTTC.